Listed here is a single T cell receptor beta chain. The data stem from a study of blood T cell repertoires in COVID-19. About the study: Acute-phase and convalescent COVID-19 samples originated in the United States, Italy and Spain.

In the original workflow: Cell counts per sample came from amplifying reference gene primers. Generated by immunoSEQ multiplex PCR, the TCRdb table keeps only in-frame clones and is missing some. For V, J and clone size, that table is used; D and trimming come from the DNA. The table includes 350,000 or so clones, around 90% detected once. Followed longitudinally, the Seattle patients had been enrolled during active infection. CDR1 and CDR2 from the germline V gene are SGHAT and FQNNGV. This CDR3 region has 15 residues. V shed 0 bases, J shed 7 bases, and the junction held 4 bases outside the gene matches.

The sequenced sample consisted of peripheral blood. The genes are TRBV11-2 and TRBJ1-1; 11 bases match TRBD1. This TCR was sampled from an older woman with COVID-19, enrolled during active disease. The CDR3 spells CASSLDWDRGGEAFF. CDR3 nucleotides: TGTGCCAGCAGCTTAGATTGGGACAGGGGGGGTGAAGCTTTCTTT.